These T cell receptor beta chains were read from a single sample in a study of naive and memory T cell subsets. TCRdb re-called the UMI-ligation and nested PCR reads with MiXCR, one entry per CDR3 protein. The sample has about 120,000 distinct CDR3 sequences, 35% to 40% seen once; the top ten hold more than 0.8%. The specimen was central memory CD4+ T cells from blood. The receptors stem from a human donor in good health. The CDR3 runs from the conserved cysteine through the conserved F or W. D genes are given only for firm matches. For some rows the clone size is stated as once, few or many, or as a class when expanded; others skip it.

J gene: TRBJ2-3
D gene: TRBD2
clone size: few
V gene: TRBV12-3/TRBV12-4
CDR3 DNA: TGTGCCAGCAGGGCGACTAGCGTCACAGATACGCAGTATTTT
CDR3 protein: CASRATSVTDTQYF

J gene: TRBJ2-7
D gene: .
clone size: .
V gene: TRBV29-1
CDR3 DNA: TGCAGCGTCAAGGGTGGGGGATACGAGCAGTACTTC
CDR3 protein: CSVKGGGYEQYF

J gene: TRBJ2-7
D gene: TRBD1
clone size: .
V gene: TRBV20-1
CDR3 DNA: TGCAGTGCTAGCGAGTCGGACAGGGGGAACGAGCAGTACTTC
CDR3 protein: CSASESDRGNEQYF

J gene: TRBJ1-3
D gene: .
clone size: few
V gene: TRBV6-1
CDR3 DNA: TGTGCCAGCAGCGAATACTATAAATCTGGAAACACCATATATTTT
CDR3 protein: CASSEYYKSGNTIYF

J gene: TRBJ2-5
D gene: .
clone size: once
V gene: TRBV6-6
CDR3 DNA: TGTGCCAGCAGTTACCGCTCTGGGCAGGGGACCCAGTACTTC
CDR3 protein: CASSYRSGQGTQYF

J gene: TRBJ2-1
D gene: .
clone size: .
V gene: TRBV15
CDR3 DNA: TGTGCCACCAGCAAGAGCCGGCAAACCTACAATGAGCAGTTCTTC
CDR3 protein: CATSKSRQTYNEQFF

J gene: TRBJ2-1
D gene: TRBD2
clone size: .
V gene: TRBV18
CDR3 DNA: TGTGCCAGCTCCCCTGAAGCGGGAACCCTCTCCTACAATGAGCAGTTCTTC
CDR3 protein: CASSPEAGTLSYNEQFF

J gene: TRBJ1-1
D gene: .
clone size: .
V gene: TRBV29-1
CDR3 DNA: TGCAGCGTTGTCCGCCAGGGGAGAGCTGACACTGAAGCTTTCTTT
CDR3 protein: CSVVRQGRADTEAFF

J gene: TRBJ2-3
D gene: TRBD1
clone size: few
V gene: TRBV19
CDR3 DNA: TGTGCCAGTAGTAGAGGCCGGGGACAGGGAAGTGAGACGCAGTATTTT
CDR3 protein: CASSRGRGQGSETQYF

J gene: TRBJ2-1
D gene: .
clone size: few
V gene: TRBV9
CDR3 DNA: TGTGCCAGCAGCGTAGGTCTAGGACCCACCATTGGGGATGAGCAGTTCTTC
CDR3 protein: CASSVGLGPTIGDEQFF

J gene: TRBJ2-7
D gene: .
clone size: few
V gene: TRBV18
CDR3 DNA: TGTGCCAGCTCACCACAAGGGAACTACGAGCAGTACTTC
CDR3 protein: CASSPQGNYEQYF

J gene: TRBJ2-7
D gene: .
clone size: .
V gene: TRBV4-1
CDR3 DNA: TGCGCCAGCAGCCAAGACCAACGCTCCTACGAGCAGTACTTC
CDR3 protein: CASSQDQRSYEQYF

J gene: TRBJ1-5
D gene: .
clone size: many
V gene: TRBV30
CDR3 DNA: TGTGCCTGGAGTCCTAATAGCAATCAGCCCCAGCATTTT
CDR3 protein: CAWSPNSNQPQHF

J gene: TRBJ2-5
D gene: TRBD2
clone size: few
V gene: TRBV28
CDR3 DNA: TGTGCCAGCAGTTTTCAGGGAGGGCTGTACCAAGAGACCCAGTACTTC
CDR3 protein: CASSFQGGLYQETQYF

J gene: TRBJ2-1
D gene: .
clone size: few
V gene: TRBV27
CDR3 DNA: TGTGCCAGCAGCCTAACGGTGGGTACGGGGGAGCAGTTCTTC
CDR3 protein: CASSLTVGTGEQFF

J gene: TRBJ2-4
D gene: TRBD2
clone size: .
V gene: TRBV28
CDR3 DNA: TGTGCCAGCAGCAACAGCGGGAGTCTCGCCAAAAACATTCAGTACTTC
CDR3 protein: CASSNSGSLAKNIQYF

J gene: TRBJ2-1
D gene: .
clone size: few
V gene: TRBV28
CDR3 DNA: TGTGCCAGCAGTTTGCGGAGCTCCTACAATGAGCAGTTCTTC
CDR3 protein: CASSLRSSYNEQFF

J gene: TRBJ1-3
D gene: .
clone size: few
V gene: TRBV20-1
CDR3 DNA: TGCAGTGCAGAAGACAGGAATGGAAACACCATATATTTT
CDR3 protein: CSAEDRNGNTIYF

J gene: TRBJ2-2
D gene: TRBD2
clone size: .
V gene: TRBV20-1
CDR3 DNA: TGCAGTGCTAGAGACGAGGGACTAGCGGGAGGCCCGAACACCGGGGAGCTGTTTTTT
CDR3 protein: CSARDEGLAGGPNTGELFF

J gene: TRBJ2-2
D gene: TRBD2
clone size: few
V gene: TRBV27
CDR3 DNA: TGTGCCAGCAGTTCCATGACTAGCGGGAAAGGCGGGGAGCTGTTTTTT
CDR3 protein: CASSSMTSGKGGELFF

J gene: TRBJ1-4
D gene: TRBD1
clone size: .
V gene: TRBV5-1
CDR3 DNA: TGCGCCAGCAGCCCGCTCCGGACAGGGTCGAGTGAAAAACTGTTTTTT
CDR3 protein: CASSPLRTGSSEKLFF

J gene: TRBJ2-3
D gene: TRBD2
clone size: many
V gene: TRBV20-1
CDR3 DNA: TGCAGTGCTACCACTAGCGGGAGCTTGGGCACAGATACGCAGTATTTT
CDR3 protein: CSATTSGSLGTDTQYF

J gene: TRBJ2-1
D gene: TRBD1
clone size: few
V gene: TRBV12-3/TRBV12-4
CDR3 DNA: TGTGCCAGCAGTTTTGACAGGGGGGATGAGCAGTTCTTC
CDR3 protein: CASSFDRGDEQFF

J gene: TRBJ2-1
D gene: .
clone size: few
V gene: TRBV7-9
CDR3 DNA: TGTGCCAGCAGATTAGACTCTTTCGCTACCTCCTACAATGAGCAGTTCTTC
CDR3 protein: CASRLDSFATSYNEQFF

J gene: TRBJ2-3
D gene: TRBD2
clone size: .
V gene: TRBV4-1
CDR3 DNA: TGCGCCAGCAGCTTTGGACTAGCGGGAGCAGATACGCAGTATTTT
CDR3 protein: CASSFGLAGADTQYF

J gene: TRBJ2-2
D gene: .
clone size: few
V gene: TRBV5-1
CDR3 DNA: TGCGCCAGCAGCTTGGGAGCTCAAACCGGGGAGCTGTTTTTT
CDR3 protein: CASSLGAQTGELFF

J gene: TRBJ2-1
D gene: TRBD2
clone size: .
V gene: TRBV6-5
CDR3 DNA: TGTGCCAGCAGCCCTAGACTAGCGGGAGACCATGAGCAGTTCTTC
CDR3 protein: CASSPRLAGDHEQFF

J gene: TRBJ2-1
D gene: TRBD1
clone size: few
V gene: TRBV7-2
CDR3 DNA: TGTGCCAGCAGTCGAGACAGGGCGGCCCACAATGAGCAGTTCTTC
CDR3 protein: CASSRDRAAHNEQFF

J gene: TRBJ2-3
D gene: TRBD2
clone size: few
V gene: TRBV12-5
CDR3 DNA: TGTGCTAGTGGTTCCTCTAGCGGGAGGGCGGAAGATACGCAGTATTTT
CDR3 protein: CASGSSSGRAEDTQYF

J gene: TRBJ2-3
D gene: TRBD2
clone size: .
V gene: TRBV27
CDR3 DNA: TGTGCCAGTCTACCGGGACTAGCGGGAGGGCCTAGCACAGATACGCAGTATTTT
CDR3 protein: CASLPGLAGGPSTDTQYF

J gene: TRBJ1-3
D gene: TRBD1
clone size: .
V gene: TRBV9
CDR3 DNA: TGTGCCAGCAGCGTTGGGACAGGGAGCTCTGGAAACACCATATATTTT
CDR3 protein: CASSVGTGSSGNTIYF

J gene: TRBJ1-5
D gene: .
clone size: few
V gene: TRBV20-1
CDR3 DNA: TGCAGTGCTAGAGTTAAGTCGTCAGGATCTATTCCCAATCAGCCCCAGCATTTT
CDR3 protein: CSARVKSSGSIPNQPQHF

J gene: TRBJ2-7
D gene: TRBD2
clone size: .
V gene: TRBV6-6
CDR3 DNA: TGTGCCAGCAGAGATACTAGCGGGAGAGTGGAGCAGTACTTC
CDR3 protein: CASRDTSGRVEQYF

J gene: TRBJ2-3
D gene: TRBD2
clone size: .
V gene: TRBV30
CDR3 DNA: TGTGCCTGGATCCCCAGTAGCGGGAAACTTGCGCAGTATTTT
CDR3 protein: CAWIPSSGKLAQYF

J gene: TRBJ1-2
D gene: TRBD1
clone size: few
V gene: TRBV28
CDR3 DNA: TGTGCCAGTACCGACAGGGTCGTTGGCTACACCTTC
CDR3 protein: CASTDRVVGYTF

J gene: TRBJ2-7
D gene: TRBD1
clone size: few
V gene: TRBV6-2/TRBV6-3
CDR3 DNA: TGTGCCAGCAGTTACCCTGGGGACAGCTCCTACGAGCAGTACTTC
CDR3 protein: CASSYPGDSSYEQYF

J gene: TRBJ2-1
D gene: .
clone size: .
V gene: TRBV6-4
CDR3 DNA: TGTGCCAGCAGTGTACAGGGTGGAATGGGTGAGCAGTTCTTC
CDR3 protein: CASSVQGGMGEQFF

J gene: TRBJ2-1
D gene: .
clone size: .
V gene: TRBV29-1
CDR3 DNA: TGCAGCGTTGGGCATGGACGGAATGAGCAGTTCTTC
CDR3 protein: CSVGHGRNEQFF

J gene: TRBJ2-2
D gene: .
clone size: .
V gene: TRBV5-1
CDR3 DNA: TGCGCCAGCAGCTTGAGTATCGGGAACACCGGGGAGCTGTTTTTT
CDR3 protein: CASSLSIGNTGELFF

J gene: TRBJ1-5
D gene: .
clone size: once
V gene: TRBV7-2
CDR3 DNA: TGTGCCAGCAGCTTGTGGGTCCAGGGCAATCAGCCCCAGCATTTT
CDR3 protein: CASSLWVQGNQPQHF

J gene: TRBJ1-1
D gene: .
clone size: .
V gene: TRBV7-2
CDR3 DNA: TGTGCCAGCAGCCCAGCATGGGGCACTGAAGCTTTCTTT
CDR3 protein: CASSPAWGTEAFF

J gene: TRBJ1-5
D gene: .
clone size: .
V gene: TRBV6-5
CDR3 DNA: TGTGCCAGCAGTTACTCGTGGGGAAATCAGCCCCAGCATTTT
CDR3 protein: CASSYSWGNQPQHF

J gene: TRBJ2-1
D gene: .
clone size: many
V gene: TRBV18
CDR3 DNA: TGTGCCAGCTCACCACAAGCGGATCACAATTACAATGAGCAGTTCTTC
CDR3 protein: CASSPQADHNYNEQFF

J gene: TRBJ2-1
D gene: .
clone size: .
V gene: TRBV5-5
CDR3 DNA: TGTGCCAGCAGCTTGGGCTTACTAGGACAGCATCTCCGTGAGCAGTTCTTC
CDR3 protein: CASSLGLLGQHLREQFF

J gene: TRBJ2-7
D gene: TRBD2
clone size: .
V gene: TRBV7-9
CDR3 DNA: TGTGCCAGCAGCTTAGGAGGACTAGCTTCCTACGAGCAGTACTTC
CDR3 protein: CASSLGGLASYEQYF

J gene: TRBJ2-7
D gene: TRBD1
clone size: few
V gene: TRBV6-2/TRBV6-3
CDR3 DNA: TGTGCCAGCAGTCCCGGGACAGGGCCAGCCTACGAGCAGTACTTC
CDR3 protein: CASSPGTGPAYEQYF

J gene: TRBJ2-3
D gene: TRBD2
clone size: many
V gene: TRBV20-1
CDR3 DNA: TGCAGTGCGAGGGCCGCACTAGCGGGACACACAGATACGCAGTATTTT
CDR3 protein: CSARAALAGHTDTQYF

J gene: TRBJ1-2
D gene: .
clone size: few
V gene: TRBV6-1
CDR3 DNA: TGTGCCAGCAGTGAGCCCGGGGCCGGCTATGGCTACACCTTC
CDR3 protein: CASSEPGAGYGYTF

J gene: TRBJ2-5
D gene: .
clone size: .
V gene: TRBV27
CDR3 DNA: TGTGCCAGCAGTTTTACCGGCCCAAGGGAGACCCAGTACTTC
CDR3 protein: CASSFTGPRETQYF

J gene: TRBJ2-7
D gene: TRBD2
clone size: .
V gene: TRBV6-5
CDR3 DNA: TGTGCCAGCAGTTACTCCAGGACTAGCGGGAGGGCCTCCGAGCAGTACTTC
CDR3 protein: CASSYSRTSGRASEQYF

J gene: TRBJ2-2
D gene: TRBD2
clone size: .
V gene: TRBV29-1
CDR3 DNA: TGCAGCGTTGCAGGACTAGCGTATGGCGGGGAGCTGTTTTTT
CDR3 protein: CSVAGLAYGGELFF

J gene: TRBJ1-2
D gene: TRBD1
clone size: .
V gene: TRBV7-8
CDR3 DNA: TGTGCCAGCAGCTCCCTGACAGGGAGGACTAACTATGGCTACACCTTC
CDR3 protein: CASSSLTGRTNYGYTF

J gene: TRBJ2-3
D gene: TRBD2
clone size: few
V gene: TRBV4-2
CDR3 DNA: TGTGCCAGCAGCCAAGGACTAGCGGGGCTCTTGGATACGCAGTATTTT
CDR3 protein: CASSQGLAGLLDTQYF